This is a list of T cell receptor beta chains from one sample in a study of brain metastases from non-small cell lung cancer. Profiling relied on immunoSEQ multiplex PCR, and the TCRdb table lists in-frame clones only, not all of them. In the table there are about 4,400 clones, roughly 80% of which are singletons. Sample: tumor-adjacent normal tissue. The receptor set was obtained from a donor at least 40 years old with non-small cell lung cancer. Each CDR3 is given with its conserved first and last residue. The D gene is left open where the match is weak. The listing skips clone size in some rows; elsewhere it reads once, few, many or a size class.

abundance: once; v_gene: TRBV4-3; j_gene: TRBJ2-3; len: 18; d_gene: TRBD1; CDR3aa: CASSQETLGTGLADTQYF; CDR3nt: TGCGCCAGCAGCCAAGAAACCCTCGGGACAGGGCTAGCAGATACGCAGTATTTT
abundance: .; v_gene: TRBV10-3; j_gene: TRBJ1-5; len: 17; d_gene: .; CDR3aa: CAISESNPTAGNQPQHF; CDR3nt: TGTGCCATCAGTGAGTCGAATCCGACAGCGGGCAATCAGCCCCAGCATTTT
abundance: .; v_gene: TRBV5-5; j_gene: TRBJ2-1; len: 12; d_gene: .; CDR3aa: CASMEVYNEQFF; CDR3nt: TGTGCCAGCATGGAGGTCTACAATGAGCAGTTCTTC
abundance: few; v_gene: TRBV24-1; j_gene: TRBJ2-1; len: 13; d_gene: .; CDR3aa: CATTGSSYNEQFF; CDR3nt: TGTGCCACCACGGGGAGCTCCTACAATGAGCAGTTCTTC
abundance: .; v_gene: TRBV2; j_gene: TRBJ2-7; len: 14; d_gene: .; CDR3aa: CASTIRRGSNEQYF; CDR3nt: TGTGCCAGCACTATAAGGAGAGGGAGCAACGAGCAGTACTTC
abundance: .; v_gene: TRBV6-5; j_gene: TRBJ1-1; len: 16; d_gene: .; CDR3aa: CASSYRTAEMNTEAFF; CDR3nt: TGTGCCAGCAGTTATAGGACGGCCGAAATGAACACTGAAGCTTTCTTT
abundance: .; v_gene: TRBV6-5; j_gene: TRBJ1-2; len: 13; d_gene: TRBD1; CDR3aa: CVSSYEQGHGYTF; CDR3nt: TGTGTCAGCAGTTATGAACAGGGGCATGGCTACACCTTC
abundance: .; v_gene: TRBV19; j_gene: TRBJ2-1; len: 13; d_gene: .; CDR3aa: CASSMRGSNEQFF; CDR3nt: TGTGCCAGTAGTATGCGAGGGAGCAATGAGCAGTTCTTC
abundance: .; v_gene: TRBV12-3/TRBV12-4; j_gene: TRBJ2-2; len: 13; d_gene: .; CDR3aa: CASSGGIAGELFF; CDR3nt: TGTGCCAGCAGCGGGGGTATCGCCGGGGAGCTGTTTTTT
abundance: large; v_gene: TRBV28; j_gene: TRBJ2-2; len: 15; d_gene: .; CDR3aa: CASSLLGDNTGELFF; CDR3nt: TGTGCCAGCAGTTTATTAGGGGACAACACCGGGGAGCTGTTTTTT
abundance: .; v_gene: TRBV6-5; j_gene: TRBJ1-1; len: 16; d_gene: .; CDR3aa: CASSYSKADMNTEAFF; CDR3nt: TGTGCCAGCAGTTACTCGAAAGCAGACATGAACACTGAAGCTTTCTTT
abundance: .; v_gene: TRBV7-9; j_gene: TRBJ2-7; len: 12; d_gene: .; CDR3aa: CASSLTSYEQYF; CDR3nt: TGTGCCAGCAGCTTAACTAGCTACGAGCAGTACTTC
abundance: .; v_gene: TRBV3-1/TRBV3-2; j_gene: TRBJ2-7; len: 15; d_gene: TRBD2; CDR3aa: CASNSGASGTYEQYF; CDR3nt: TGTGCCAGCAATTCTGGGGCTAGCGGGACCTACGAGCAGTACTTC
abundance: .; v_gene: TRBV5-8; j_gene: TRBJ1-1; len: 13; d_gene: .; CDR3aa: CASSLPGTVEAFF; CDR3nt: TGTGCCAGTAGCTTGCCGGGCACAGTTGAAGCTTTCTTT
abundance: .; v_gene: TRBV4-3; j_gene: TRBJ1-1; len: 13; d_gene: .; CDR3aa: CASSQTGNTEAFF; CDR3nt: TGCGCCAGCAGCCAAACAGGTAACACTGAAGCTTTCTTT
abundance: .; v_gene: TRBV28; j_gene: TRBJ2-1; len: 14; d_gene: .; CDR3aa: CASRDARSYNEQFF; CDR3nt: TGTGCCAGCAGAGACGCGAGGTCCTACAATGAGCAGTTCTTC
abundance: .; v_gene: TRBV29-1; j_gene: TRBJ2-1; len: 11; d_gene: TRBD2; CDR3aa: CTAAGEGIKFF; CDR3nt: TGCACAGCGGCGGGAGAAGGAATTAAGTTCTTC
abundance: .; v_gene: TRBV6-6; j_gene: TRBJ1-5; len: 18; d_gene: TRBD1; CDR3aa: CASSPKPGGVGSNQPQHF; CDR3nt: TGTGCCAGCAGTCCGAAACCAGGGGGCGTGGGGAGCAATCAGCCCCAGCATTTT
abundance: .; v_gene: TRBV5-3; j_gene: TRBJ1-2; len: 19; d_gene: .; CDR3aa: CARSLSETGVGPPTYGYTF; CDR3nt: TGTGCCAGAAGCTTGTCTGAAACAGGAGTCGGCCCGCCAACCTATGGCTACACCTTC
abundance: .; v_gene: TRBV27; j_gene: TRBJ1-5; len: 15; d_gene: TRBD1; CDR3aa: CASSRTGKGNQPQHF; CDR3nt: TGTGCCAGCAGTAGGACAGGGAAGGGAAATCAGCCCCAGCATTTT
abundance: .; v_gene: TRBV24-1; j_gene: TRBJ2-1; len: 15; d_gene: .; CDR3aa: CATSHPSVPYNEQFF; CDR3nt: TGTGCCACCAGTCACCCTAGCGTACCCTACAATGAGCAGTTCTTC
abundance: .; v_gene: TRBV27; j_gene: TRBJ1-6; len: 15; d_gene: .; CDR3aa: CASRIGIGVNSPLHF; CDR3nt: TGTGCCAGCAGGATCGGGATAGGAGTAAATTCACCCCTCCACTTT
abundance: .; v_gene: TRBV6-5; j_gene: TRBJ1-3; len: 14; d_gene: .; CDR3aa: CARIFGRSGNTIYF; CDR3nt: TGTGCCAGGATTTTCGGCCGCTCTGGAAACACCATATATTTT
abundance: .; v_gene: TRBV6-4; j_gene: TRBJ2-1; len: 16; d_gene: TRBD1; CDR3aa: CASSQEWNRGNNEQFF; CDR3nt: TGTGCCAGCAGTCAAGAGTGGAACAGGGGTAACAATGAGCAGTTCTTC
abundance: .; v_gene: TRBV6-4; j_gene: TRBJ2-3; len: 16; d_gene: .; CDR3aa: CASSDSTKGYPDTQYF; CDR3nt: TGTGCCAGCAGTGACTCGACCAAGGGTTACCCAGATACGCAGTATTTT
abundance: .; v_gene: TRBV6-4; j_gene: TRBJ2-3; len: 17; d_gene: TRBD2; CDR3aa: CASSVRGYGTSTDTQYF; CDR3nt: TGTGCCAGCAGTGTTCGCGGTTACGGGACTAGTACAGATACGCAGTATTTT
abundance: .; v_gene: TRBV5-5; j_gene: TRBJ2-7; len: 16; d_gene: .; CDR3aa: CASSPDETVISYEQYF; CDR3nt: TGTGCCAGCAGCCCGGACGAGACAGTGATCTCCTACGAGCAGTACTTC
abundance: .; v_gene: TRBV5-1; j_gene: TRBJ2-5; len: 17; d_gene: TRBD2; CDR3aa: CASSRFYLAGDQETQYF; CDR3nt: TGCGCCAGCAGCCGATTCTATCTGGCGGGGGACCAAGAGACCCAGTACTTC
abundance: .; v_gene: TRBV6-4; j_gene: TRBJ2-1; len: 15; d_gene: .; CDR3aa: CASSKRSGSYNEQFF; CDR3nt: TGTGCCAGCAGCAAAAGGAGCGGTTCCTACAATGAGCAGTTCTTC
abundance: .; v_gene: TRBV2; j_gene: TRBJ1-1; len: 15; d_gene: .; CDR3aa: CASSPDSLMNTEAFF; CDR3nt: TGTGCCAGCAGTCCCGACAGTCTTATGAACACTGAAGCTTTCTTT
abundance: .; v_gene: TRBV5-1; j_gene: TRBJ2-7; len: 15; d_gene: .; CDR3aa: CASSQPTGEGREQYF; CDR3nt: TGCGCCAGCAGCCAACCGACAGGGGAGGGACGCGAGCAGTACTTC
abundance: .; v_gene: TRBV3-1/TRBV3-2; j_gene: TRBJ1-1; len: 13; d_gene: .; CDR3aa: CASSQGGRPEAFF; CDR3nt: TGTGCCAGCAGCCAAGGGGGAAGGCCTGAAGCTTTCTTT
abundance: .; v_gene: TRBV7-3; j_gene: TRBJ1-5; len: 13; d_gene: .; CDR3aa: CASSREPNQPQHF; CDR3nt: TGTGCCAGCAGCAGGGAACCCAATCAGCCCCAGCATTTT
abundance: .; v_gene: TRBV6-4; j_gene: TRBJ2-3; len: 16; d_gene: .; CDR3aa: CASSDSTKGFPDTQYF; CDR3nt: TGTGCCAGCAGTGACTCGACTAAAGGGTTCCCAGATACGCAGTATTTT
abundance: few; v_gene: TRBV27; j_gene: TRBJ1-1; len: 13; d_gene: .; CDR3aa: CASRGGGNTEAFF; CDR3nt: TGTGCCAGCAGGGGTGGGGGGAACACTGAAGCTTTCTTT
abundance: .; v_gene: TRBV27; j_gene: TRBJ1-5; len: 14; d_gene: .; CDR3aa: CASSLLSGDQPQHF; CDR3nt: TGTGCCAGCAGTTTATTGTCTGGCGATCAGCCCCAGCATTTT
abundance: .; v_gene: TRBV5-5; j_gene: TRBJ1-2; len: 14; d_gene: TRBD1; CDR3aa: CASSSEGQNYGYTF; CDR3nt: TGTGCCAGCAGTTCCGAGGGACAGAACTATGGCTACACCTTC
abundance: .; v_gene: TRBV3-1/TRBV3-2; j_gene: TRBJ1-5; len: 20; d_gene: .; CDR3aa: CASSQVRSNHQGGLYQPQHF; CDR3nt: TGTGCCAGCAGCCAAGTTCGATCGAACCACCAAGGAGGACTTTATCAGCCCCAGCATTTT
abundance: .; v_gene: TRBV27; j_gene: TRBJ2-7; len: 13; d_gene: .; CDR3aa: CASSPTTSYEQYF; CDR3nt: TGTGCCAGCAGTCCGACAACCTCCTACGAGCAGTACTTC
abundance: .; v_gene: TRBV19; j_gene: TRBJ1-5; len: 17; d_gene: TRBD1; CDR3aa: CASSTWRDRVGNQPQHF; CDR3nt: TGTGCCAGTAGTACCTGGCGGGACAGGGTAGGGAATCAGCCCCAGCATTTT
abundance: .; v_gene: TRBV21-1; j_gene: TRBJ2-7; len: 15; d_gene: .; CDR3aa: CASSKVRTRPYEQYF; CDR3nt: TGTGCCAGCAGCAAAGTGAGGACCCGACCCTACGAGCAGTACTTC
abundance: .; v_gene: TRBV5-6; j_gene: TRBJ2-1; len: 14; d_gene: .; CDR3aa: CASSLRADYNEQFF; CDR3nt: TGTGCCAGCAGCTTGAGGGCCGACTACAATGAGCAGTTCTTC
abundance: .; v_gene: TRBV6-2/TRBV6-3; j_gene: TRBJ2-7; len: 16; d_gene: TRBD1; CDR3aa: CASSSIRTGRSYEQYF; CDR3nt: TGTGCCAGCAGTTCCATTCGGACAGGGAGATCCTACGAGCAGTACTTC
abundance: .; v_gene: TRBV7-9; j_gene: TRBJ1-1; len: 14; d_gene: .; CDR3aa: CASSPRQENTEAFF; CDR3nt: TGTGCCAGCAGCCCCCGACAGGAGAACACTGAAGCTTTCTTT
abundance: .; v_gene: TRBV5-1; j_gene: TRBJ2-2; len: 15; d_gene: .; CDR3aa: CASSLKTANTGELFF; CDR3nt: TGCGCCAGCAGCTTGAAGACAGCGAACACCGGGGAGTTGTTTTTT
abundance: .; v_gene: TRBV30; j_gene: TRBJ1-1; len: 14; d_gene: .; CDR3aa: CAWSVHRRNTEAFF; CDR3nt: TGTGCCTGGAGTGTTCACCGGAGGAACACTGAAGCTTTCTTT
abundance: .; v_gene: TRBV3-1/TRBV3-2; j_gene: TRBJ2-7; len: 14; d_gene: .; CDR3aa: CASSHGPTSYEQYF; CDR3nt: TGTGCCAGCAGCCACGGACCCACTTCCTACGAGCAGTACTTC
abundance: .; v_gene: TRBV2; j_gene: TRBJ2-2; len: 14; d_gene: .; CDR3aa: CASRADSNTGELFF; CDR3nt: TGTGCCAGCAGAGCTGACAGTAACACCGGGGAGCTGTTTTTT
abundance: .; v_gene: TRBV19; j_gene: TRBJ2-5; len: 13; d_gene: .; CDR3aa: CASSIVVQETQYF; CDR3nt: TGTGCCAGTAGTATAGTTGTACAAGAGACCCAGTACTTC
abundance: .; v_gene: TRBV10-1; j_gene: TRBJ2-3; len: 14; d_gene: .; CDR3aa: CASADKSSTDTQYF; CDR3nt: TGCGCCAGCGCTGACAAGTCTAGCACAGATACGCAGTATTTT
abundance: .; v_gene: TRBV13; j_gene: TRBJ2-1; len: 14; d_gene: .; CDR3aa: CASSLGVGKDEQFF; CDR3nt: TGTGCCAGCAGCTTAGGTGTAGGGAAGGATGAGCAGTTCTTC
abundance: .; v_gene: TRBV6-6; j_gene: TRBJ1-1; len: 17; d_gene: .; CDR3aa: CASSLDPPSYSNTEAFF; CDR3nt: TGTGCCAGCAGTCTCGACCCCCCCTCATATTCGAACACTGAAGCTTTCTTT
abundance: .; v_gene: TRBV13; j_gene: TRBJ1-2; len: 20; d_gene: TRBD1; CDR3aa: CANSLFRGLRFRQGENGYTF; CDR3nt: TGTGCCAACAGCTTATTTAGGGGGCTTCGGTTTAGACAGGGGGAGAATGGCTACACCTTC
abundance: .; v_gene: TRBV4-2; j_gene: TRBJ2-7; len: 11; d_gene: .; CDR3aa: CASSGNYEQYF; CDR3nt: TGTGCCAGCAGCGGGAACTACGAGCAGTACTTC
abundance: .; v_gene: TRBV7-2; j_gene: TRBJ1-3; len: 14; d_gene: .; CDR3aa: CASSLDRTGNTIYF; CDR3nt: TGTGCCAGCAGTTTAGACAGGACTGGAAACACCATATATTTT
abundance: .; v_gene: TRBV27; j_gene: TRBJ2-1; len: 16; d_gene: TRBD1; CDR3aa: CASSLSLGQGLNEQFF; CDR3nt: TGTGCCAGCAGTTTATCTTTGGGACAGGGTCTGAATGAGCAGTTCTTC
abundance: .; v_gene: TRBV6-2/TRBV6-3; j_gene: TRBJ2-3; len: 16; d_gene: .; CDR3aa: CASSYRTWDSTDTQYF; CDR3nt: TGTGCCAGCAGTTACCGAACGTGGGATAGCACAGATACGCAGTATTTT
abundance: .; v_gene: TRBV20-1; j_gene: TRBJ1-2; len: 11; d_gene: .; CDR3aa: CSARGRGGYTF; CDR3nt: TGTAGTGCTAGGGGTAGAGGAGGCTACACCTTC
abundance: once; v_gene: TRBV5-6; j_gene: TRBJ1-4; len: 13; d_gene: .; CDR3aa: CASSAPTGEKLFF; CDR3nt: TGTGCCAGCAGCGCCCCAACGGGGGAAAAACTGTTTTTT